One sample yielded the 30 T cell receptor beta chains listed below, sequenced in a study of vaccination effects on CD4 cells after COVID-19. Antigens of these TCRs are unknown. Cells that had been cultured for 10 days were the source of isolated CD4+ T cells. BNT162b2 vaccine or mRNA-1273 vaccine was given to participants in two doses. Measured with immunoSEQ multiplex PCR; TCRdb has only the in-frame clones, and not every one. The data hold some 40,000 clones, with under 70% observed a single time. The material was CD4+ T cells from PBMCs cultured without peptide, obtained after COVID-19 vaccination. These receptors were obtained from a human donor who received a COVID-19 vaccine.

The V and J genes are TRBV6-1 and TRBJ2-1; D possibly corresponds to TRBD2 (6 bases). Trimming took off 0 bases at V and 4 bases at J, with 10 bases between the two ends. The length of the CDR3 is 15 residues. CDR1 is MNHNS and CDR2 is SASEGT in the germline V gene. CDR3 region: CASSEAGGRYNEQFF. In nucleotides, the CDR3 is TGTGCCAGCAGTGAAGCGGGGGGTCGGTACAATGAGCAGTTCTTC.

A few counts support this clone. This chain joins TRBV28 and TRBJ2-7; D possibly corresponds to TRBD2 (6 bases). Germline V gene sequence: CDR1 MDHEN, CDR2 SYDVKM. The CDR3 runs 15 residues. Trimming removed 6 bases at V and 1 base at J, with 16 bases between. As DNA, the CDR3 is TGTGCCAGCAGCCTTAGCGGCCTAAATTCCTACGAGCAGTACTTC. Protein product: CASSLSGLNSYEQYF.

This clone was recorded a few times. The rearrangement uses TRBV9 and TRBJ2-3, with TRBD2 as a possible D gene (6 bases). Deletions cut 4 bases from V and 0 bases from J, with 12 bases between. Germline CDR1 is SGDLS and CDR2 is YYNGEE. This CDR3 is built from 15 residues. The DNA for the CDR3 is TGTGCCAGCAGCCCTCAAGCGGGCAGCACAGATACGCAGTATTTT. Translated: CASSPQAGSTDTQYF.

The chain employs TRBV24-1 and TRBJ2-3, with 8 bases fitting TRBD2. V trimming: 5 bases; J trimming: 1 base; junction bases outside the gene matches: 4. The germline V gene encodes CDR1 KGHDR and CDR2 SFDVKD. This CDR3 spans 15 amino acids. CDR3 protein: CATSGAGERTDTQYF. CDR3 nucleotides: TGTGCCACCAGTGGAGCGGGGGAACGCACAGATACGCAGTATTTT.

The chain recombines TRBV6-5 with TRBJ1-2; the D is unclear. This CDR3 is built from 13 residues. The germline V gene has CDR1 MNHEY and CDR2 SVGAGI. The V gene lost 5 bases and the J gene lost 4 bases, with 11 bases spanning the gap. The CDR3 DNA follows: TGTGCCAGCAGTCGGGAGGCCGGCTATGGCTACACCTTC. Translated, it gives CASSREAGYGYTF.

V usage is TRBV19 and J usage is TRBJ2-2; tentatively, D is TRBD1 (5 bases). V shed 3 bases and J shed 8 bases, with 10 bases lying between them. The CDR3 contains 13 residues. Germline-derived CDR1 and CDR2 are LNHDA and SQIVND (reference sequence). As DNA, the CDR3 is TGTGCCAGTAGTATCACGACAGTAGGGGAGCTGTTTTTT. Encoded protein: CASSITTVGELFF.

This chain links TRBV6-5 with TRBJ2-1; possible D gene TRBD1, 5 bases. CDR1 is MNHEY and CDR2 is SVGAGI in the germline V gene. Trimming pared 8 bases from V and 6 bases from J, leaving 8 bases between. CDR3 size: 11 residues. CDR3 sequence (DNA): TGTGCCAGCGGGGCGACCAATGAGCAGTTCTTC. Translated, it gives CASGATNEQFF.

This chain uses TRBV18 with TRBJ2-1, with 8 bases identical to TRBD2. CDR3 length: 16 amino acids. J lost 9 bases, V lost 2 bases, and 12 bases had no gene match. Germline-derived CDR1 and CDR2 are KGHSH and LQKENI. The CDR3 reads CASSPAGGGSGSEQFF. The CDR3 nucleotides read TGTGCCAGCTCACCAGCTGGCGGGGGGAGTGGAAGTGAGCAGTTCTTC.

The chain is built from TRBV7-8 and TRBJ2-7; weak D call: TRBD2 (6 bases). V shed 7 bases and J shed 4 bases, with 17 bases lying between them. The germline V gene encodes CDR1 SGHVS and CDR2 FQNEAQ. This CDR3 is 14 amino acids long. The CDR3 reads CASTLGGTLYEQYF. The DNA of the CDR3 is TGTGCCAGCACCCTAGGCGGGACCTTGTACGAGCAGTACTTC.

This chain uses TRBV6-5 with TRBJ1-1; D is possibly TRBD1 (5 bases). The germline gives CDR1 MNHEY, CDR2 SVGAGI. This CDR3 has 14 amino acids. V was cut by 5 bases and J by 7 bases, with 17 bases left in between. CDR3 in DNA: TGTGCCAGCAGTCTCCGAGGGGAAGTGGGTGAAGCTTTCTTT. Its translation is CASSLRGEVGEAFF.

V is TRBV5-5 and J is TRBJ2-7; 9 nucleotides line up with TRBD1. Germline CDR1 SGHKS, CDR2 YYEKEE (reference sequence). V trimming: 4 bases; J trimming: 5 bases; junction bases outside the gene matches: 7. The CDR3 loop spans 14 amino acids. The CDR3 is CASSPGTGIHEQYF. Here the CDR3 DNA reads TGTGCCAGCAGCCCCGGGACAGGGATCCACGAGCAGTACTTC.

The CDR3 region is CASSGQGADTQYF. The CDR3, as DNA: TGTGCCAGCAGCGGACAGGGGGCAGATACGCAGTATTTT. This chain connects TRBV25-1 to TRBJ2-3, with 10 bases identical to TRBD1. The V segment lost 6 bases and the J segment 4 bases; nucleotides outside the gene matches: 1. Germline CDR1 MGHDK, CDR2 SYGVNS. CDR3 length: 13 residues.

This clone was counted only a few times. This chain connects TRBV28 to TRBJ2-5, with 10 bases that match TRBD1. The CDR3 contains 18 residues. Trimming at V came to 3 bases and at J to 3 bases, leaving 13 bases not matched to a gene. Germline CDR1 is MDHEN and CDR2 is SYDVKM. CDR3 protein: CASSFTGRWGTGEETQYF. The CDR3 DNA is TGTGCCAGCAGTTTCACGGGGCGTTGGGGGACAGGGGAAGAGACCCAGTACTTC.

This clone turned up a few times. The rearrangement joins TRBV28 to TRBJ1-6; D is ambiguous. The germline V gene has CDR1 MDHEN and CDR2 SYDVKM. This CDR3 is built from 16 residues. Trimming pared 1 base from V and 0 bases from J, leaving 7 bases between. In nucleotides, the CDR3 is TGTGCCAGCAGTTTATCTCCGATCTCCTATAATTCACCCCTCCACTTT. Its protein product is CASSLSPISYNSPLHF.

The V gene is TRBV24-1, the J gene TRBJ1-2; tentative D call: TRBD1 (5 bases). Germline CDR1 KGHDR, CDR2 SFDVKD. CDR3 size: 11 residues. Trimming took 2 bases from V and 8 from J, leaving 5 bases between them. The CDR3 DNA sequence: TGTGCCACCAGTGATTGGGGGGGCTACACCTTC. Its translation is CATSDWGGYTF.

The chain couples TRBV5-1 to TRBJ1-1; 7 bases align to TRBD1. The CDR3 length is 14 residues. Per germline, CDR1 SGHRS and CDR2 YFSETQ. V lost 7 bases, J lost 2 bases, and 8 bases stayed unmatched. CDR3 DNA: TGCGCCAGCGGAGGGACAGATCTAAACACTGAAGCTTTCTTT. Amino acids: CASGGTDLNTEAFF.

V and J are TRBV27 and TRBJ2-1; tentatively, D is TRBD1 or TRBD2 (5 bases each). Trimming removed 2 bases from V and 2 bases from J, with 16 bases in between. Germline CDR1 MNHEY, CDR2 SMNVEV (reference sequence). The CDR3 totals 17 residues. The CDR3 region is CASSLSPGRTPYNEQFF. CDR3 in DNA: TGTGCCAGCAGTTTAAGCCCGGGGCGGACCCCCTACAATGAGCAGTTCTTC.

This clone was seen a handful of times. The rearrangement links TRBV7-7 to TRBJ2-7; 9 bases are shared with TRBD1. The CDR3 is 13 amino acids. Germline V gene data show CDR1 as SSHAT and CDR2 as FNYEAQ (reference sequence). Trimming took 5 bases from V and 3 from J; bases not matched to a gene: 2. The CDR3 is CASSKGQGYEQYF. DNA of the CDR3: TGTGCCAGCAGCAAGGGACAGGGCTACGAGCAGTACTTC.

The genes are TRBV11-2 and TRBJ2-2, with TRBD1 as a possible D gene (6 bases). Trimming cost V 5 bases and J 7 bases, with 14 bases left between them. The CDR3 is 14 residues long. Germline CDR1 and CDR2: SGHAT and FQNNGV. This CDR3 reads CASSPLQGSGELFF. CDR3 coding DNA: TGTGCCAGCAGCCCATTACAGGGAAGCGGGGAGCTGTTTTTT.

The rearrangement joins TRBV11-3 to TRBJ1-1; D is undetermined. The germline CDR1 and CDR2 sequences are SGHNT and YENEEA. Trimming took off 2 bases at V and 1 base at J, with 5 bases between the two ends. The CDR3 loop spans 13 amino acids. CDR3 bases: TGTGCCAGCAGCTTACAACAGAACACTGAAGCTTTCTTT. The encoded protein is CASSLQQNTEAFF. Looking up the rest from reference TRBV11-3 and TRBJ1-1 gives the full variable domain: EAGVVQSPRYKIIEKKQPVAFWCNPISGHNTLYWYLQNLGQGPELLIRYENEEAVDDSQLPKDRFSAERLKGVDSTLKIQPAELGDSAVYLCASSLQQNTEAFFGQGTRLTVV.

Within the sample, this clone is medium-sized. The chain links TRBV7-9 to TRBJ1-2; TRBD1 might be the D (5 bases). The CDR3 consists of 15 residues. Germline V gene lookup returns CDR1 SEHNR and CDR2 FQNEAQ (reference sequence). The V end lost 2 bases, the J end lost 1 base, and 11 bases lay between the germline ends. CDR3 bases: TGTGCCAGCAGCTTAAGGGGCCTCGGTAACTATGGCTACACCTTC. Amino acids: CASSLRGLGNYGYTF.

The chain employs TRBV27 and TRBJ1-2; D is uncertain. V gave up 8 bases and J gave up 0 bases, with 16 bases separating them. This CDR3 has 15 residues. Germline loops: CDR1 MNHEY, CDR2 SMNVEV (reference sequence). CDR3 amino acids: CASARNQRTNYGYTF. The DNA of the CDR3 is TGTGCCAGCGCCAGGAACCAGAGAACTAACTATGGCTACACCTTC.

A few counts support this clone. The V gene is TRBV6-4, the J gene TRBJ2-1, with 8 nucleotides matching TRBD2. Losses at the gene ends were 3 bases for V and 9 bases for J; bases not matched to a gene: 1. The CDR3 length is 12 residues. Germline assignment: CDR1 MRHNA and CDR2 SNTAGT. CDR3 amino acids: CASSETSGEQFF. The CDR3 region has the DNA TGTGCCAGCAGTGAAACTAGCGGTGAGCAGTTCTTC.

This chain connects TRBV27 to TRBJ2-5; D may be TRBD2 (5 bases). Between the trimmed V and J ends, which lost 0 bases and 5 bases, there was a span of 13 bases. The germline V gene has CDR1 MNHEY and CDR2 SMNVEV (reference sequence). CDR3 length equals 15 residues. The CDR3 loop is CASSLSRARRETQYF. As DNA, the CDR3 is TGTGCCAGCAGTTTATCGAGGGCTCGGAGGGAGACCCAGTACTTC.

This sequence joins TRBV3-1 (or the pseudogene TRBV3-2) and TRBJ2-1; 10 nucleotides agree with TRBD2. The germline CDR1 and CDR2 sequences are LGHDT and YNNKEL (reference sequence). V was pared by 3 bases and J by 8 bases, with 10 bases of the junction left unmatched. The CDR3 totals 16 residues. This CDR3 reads CASSQSGRARWDEQFF. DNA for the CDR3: TGTGCCAGCAGCCAGAGCGGGAGGGCCCGATGGGATGAGCAGTTCTTC.

The CDR3 region has the DNA TGTGCCAGTAGTCCTCCAGTTACTGGGGCCAACGTCCTGACTTTC. It specifies CASSPPVTGANVLTF. The rearrangement uses TRBV19 and TRBJ2-6, with no clear D. The V gene lost 5 bases and the J gene lost 2 bases, with 10 bases spanning the gap. The CDR3 extends over 15 amino acids. In germline, CDR1 is LNHDA, CDR2 SQIVND (reference sequence). The whole variable domain, filled in from reference TRBV19 and TRBJ2-6, reads DGGITQSPKYLFRKEGQNVTLSCEQNLNHDAMYWYRQDPGQGLRLIYYSQIVNDFQKGDIAEGYSVSREKKESFPLTVTSAQKNPTAFYLCASSPPVTGANVLTFGAGSRLTVL.

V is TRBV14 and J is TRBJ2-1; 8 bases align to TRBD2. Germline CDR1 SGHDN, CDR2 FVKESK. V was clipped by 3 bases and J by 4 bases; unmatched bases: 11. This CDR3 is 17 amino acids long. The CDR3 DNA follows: TGTGCCAGCAGCCACCGTGGTGGCGGGGGGTGGTACAATGAGCAGTTCTTC. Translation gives CASSHRGGGGWYNEQFF.

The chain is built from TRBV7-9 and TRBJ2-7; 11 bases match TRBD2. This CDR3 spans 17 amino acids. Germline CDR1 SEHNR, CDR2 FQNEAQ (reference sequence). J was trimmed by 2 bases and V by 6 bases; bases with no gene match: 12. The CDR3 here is CASRPTSGSSHAYEQYF. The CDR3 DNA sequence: TGTGCCAGCAGACCCACTAGCGGGAGTTCCCACGCCTACGAGCAGTACTTC.

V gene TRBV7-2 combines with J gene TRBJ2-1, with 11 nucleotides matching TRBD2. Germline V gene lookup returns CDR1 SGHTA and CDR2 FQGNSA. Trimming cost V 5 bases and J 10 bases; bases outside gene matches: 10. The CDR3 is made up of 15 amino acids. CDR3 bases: TGTGCCAGCAGCGCCGGACTAGCGGGTAAAATAGAGCAGTTCTTC. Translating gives CASSAGLAGKIEQFF.

CDR3 nucleotide sequence: TGCGCCAGCAGCCCCACTAACGGGAGGTTGTACAATGAGCAGTTCTTC. It yields the protein CASSPTNGRLYNEQFF. This sequence joins TRBV5-1 and TRBJ2-1; 7 nucleotides line up with TRBD2. Germline CDR1 and CDR2: SGHRS and YFSETQ. The CDR3 loop spans 16 amino acids. V shed 4 bases and J 4 bases; nucleotides not matched to a gene: 11.